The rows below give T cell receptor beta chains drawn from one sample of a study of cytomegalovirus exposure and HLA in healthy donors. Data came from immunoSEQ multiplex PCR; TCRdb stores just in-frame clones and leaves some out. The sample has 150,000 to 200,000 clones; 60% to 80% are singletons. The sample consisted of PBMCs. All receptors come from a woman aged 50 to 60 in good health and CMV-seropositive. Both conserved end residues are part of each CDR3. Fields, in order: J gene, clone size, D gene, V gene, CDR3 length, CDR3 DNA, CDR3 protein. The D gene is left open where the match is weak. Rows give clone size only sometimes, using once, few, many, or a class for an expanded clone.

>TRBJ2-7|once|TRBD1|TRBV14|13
TGTGCCAGCAGCTACGGGACAGGGTACGAGCAGTACTTC
CASSYGTGYEQYF
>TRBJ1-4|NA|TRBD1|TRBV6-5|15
TGTGCCAGCAGTTACCAGGGACAGAATAATGAAAAACTGTTTTTT
CASSYQGQNNEKLFF
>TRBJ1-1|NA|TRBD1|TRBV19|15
TGTGCCAGTAGTATCCTGCCAGGGGGCAGGACTGAAGCTTTCTTT
CASSILPGGRTEAFF
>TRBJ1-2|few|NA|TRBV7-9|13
TGTGCCAGCAGCTTAGGGCAGGGCTATGGCTACACCTTC
CASSLGQGYGYTF
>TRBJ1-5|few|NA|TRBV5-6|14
TGTGCCAGCAGCCCAGGACAGATCAATCAGCCCCAGCATTTT
CASSPGQINQPQHF
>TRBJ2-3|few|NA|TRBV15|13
TGTGCCACCAGCAGAGATGTGGAGGATACGCAGTATTTT
CATSRDVEDTQYF
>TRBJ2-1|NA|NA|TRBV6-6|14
TGTGCCAGCAGTTACTCAGAGGGCTACAATGAGCAGTTCTTC
CASSYSEGYNEQFF
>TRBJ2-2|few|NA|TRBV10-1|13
TGCGCCAGCAGTGAAAGAGTAACCGGGGAGCTGTTTTTT
CASSERVTGELFF
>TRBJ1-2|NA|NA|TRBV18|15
TGTGCCAGCTCACCCCCGACACCAACAAACTATGGCTACACCTTC
CASSPPTPTNYGYTF
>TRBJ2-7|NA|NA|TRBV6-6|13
TGTGCCAGCCAGGCGGGATTAACCTACGAGCAGTACTTC
CASQAGLTYEQYF
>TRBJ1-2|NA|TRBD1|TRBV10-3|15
TGTGCCATCAGTGAATCCGGGACAGCCAACTATGGCTACACCTTC
CAISESGTANYGYTF
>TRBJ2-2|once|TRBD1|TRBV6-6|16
TGTGCCAGCAGTACGTCAGGGGGCATAGACACCGGGGAGCTGTTTTTT
CASSTSGGIDTGELFF
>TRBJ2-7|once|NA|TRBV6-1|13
TGTGCCAGCCAAACAGGGCCCGCCGGCGAGCAGTACTTC
CASQTGPAGEQYF
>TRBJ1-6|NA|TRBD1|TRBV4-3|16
TGCGCCAGCAGCCAACAACAGGGGTTCGATAATTCACCCCTCCACTTT
CASSQQQGFDNSPLHF
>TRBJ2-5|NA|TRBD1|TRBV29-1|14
TGCAGCGTGGACGGACAGGGGGGATTCGGGACCCAGTACTTC
CSVDGQGGFGTQYF
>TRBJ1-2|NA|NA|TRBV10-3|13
TGTGCCATCAGTGATAGCATACAGGATGGCTACACCTTC
CAISDSIQDGYTF
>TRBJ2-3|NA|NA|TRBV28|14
TGTGCCAGCAGCTCACCCTCGGGTGGTGATACGCAGTATTTT
CASSSPSGGDTQYF
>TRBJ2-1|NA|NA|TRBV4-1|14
TGCGCCAGCAGCCAAATGGGCGTCTGGGATGAGCAGTTCTTC
CASSQMGVWDEQFF
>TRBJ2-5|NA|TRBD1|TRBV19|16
TGTGCCAGTAGTATAGCAGGGGGCTCCGGCGCAGAGACCCAGTACTTC
CASSIAGGSGAETQYF
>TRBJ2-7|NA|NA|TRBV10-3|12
TGTGCCATCAGTCAACAGGGATACGAGCAGTACTTC
CAISQQGYEQYF
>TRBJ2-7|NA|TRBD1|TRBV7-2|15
TGTGCCAGCAGCCTAACGGGACAGGGGAACTACGAGCAGTACTTC
CASSLTGQGNYEQYF
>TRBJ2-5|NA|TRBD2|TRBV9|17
TGTGCCAGCAGCGCCCTAGCGGGGGGGCCCCTTGTGGAGACCCAGTACTTC
CASSALAGGPLVETQYF
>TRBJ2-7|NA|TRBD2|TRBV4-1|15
TGCGCCAGCAGCCGGAGTAGCGGGAGGGCTGGCGAGCAGTACTTC
CASSRSSGRAGEQYF
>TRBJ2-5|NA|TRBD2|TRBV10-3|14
TGTGCCATCAGTGATAGCGGGAGAGAAGAGACCCAGTACTTC
CAISDSGREETQYF
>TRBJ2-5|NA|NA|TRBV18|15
TGTGCCAGCTCACCAAGGGACACGCTACAAGAGACCCAGTACTTC
CASSPRDTLQETQYF
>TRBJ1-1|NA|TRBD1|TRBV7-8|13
TGTGCCAGCAGCCCTCGGACAGGGGCCGAAGCTTTCTTT
CASSPRTGAEAFF
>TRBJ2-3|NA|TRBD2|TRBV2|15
TGTGCCAGCAGTGCGTGGACTAGCGGTGCTAATACGCAGTATTTT
CASSAWTSGANTQYF
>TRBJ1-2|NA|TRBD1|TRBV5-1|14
TGCGCCAGCACCCCTCAGTCGGGACAGTATGGCTACACCTTC
CASTPQSGQYGYTF
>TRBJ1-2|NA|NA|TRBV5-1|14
TGCGCCAGCAGCGGAGGCACGGGGAACTATGGCTACACCTTC
CASSGGTGNYGYTF
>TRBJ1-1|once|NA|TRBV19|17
TGTGCCAGTAGTACCGACGACGAGGGTGTCAGGAACACTGAAGCTTTCTTT
CASSTDDEGVRNTEAFF
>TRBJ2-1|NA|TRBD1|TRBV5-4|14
TGTGCCAGCAGCTTGACAGGGGAGAGCAATGAGCAGTTCTTC
CASSLTGESNEQFF
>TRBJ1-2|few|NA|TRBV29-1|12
TGCAGCGCTGGATCAAGGGGCTATGGCTACACCTTC
CSAGSRGYGYTF
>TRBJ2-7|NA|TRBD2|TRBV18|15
TGTGCCAGCTCACCTCAAGCGGGGGGGCTTCACGAGCAGTACTTC
CASSPQAGGLHEQYF
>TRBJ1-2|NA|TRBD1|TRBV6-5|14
TGTGCCAGCAGCTACGACAGGGCTCCCTATGGCTACACCTTC
CASSYDRAPYGYTF
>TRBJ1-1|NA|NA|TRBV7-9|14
TGTGCCAGCAGCGTCTGGGCCCCGAACACTGAAGCTTTCTTT
CASSVWAPNTEAFF
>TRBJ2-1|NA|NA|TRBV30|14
TGTGCCTGGAGACCGGGACTTCCCTACAATGAGCAGTTCTTC
CAWRPGLPYNEQFF
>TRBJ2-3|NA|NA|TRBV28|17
TGTGCCAGCAGTTTATCAGGGCTCGTCGACCTCACAGATACGCAGTATTTT
CASSLSGLVDLTDTQYF
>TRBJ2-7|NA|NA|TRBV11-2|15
TGTGCCAGCAGCCTTGCAGGGTCAACCTTTTACGAGCAGTACTTC
CASSLAGSTFYEQYF
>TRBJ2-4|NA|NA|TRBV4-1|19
TGCGCCAGCAGCCAACAGGTCCAGGTCTATCTTACAGCCAAAAACATTCAGTACTTC
CASSQQVQVYLTAKNIQYF
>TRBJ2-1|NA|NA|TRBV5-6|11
TGTGCCAGCCGATTTAGCGGCGAGCAGTTCTTC
CASRFSGEQFF
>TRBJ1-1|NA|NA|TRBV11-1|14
TGTGCCAGCAGCTTAGGTAACAGGAACACTGAAGCTTTCTTT
CASSLGNRNTEAFF
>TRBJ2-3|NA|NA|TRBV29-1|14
TGCAGCGTTGAAATGTCCGCGGCAGTCAATACGCAGTATTTT
CSVEMSAAVNTQYF
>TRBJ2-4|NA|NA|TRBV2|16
TGTGCCAGCAGTGAAGTCCTAGGATTTGGCAAAAACATTCAGTACTTC
CASSEVLGFGKNIQYF
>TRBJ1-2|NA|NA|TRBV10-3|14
TGTGCCATCAGTGAAGGGGGATCGAACTATGGCTACACCTTC
CAISEGGSNYGYTF
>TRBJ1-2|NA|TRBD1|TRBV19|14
TGTGCCAGTAGGGAGACAGGGGCGGACTATGGCTACACCTTC
CASRETGADYGYTF
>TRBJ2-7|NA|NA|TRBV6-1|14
TGTGCCAGCAGTGAAATCCCCGGCTCCTACGAGCAGTACTTC
CASSEIPGSYEQYF
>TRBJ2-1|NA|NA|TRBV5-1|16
TGCGCCAGCAGCTTCGATGTCGGGACACCGGACAATGAGCAGTTCTTC
CASSFDVGTPDNEQFF
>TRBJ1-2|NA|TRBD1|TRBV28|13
TGTGCCAGCAGTCCAGGACAGGGTAATGGCTACACCTTC
CASSPGQGNGYTF
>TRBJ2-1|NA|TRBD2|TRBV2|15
TGTGCCAGCAGCGCCTGGGGACTAGCCGACAATGAGCAGTTCTTC
CASSAWGLADNEQFF
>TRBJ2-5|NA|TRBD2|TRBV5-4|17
TGTGCCAGCAGCGCGGGACTAGCGGGAGGAGGCCAAGAGACCCAGTACTTC
CASSAGLAGGGQETQYF
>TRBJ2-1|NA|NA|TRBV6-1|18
TGTGCCAGCAGTGAAGCCCGGGGGTGGGGGACCCACTACAATGAGCAGTTCTTC
CASSEARGWGTHYNEQFF
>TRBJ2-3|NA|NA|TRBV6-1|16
TGTGCCAGCAGTGCACACAGGGTTTTGCGCACAGATACGCAGTATTTT
CASSAHRVLRTDTQYF
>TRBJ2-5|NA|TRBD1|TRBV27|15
TGTGCCAGCAGGCAGGGGGTGAGGATCGAAGAGACCCAGTACTTC
CASRQGVRIEETQYF
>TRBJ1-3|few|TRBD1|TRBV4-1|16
TGCGCCAGCAGCCCGGGACAGGGCCGCTCTGGAAACACCATATATTTT
CASSPGQGRSGNTIYF